This TCR beta chain was captured by sequencing in a study of T-cell memory formation after mild COVID-19. In its sample, this clonotype was seen a few times. An end of the junction differs from the germline gene, which may be a read error. One entry per CDR3 protein, called by TCRdb with MiXCR from the 5' RACE reads. The repertoire holds about 410,000 distinct CDR3 sequences, around a quarter seen once, with about 12% in the top ten. Germline lookup yields CDR1 MNHNY and CDR2 SVGAGI (reference sequence). This CDR3 region has 11 residues. The rearrangement joins TRBV6-6 to TRBJ2-5; no definite D call. This sequence originates from an adult woman who had mild COVID-19 (a few samples of this study predate the infection). Cell type and time point are not known. The sequenced sample consisted of PBMCs or a T cell subset sorted from them (not recorded which). The CDR3 sequence is CASSYHETQYF. CDR3 nucleotide sequence: TGTGCCAGCAGTTACCACGAGACCCAGTACTTC.